The clone carrying this TCR beta chain was detected only once. V shed 5 bases, J shed 12 bases, and the junction held 11 bases outside the gene matches. Germline CDR1 is LNHDA and CDR2 is SQIVND (reference sequence). The CDR3 is 13 amino acids. These newly diagnosed stage II-IVA oral cavity squamous cell carcinoma patients had no prior systemic or radiation treatment. This entry is derived from a study of neoadjuvant anti-PD-1 for oral cavity cancer. The overall study: Patients without progression got a fourth dose around day 43.

TCRdb's table, derived via immunoSEQ multiplex PCR, lists solely in-frame clones and lacks some. The top ten hold around 2.8% of the sample, which has around 15,000 clones, about 66% seen once. Sequenced here: PBMCs, sampled before nivolumab (anti-PD-1) treatment. J is TRBJ1-1 and V is TRBV19, with 8 bases fitting TRBD1. The sequence came from a person aged 35 to 85 with oral cavity squamous cell carcinoma. The CDR3 coding sequence is TGTGCCAGTAGTGTCGGGGACAGGCCACAACCTTTCTTT. This translates into CASSVGDRPQPFF.